The T cell receptor (beta chain) described here comes from a study of cytomegalovirus exposure and HLA in healthy donors (TCRdb year 2017). The study in broad terms: According to an earlier analysis of several hundred of the donors, some 180 million T cells yielded 117 million unique TCR beta sequences and 276 Gb of sequence data. Both class I and class II loci were covered by HLA typing, at four-digit resolution. A separate validation cohort of about 110 different subjects was used in addition to the approximately 640-subject first cohort. A later genetic analysis took genome-wide SNP genotypes for about 55% of the 666 donors and used that subset as a discovery cohort. The aim of the study was to test whether cataloging public T cell receptors could identify signatures of past pathogen exposure. All discovery cohort repertoires had been generated on a single sequencing platform. High-throughput TCR immunosequencing, statistical association of individual TCRs with disease status, and machine learning were combined to predict cytomegalovirus infection status. Among roughly 400 genotyped donors of the cohort, an average of about 240,000 unique TCR beta nucleotide sequences were sequenced per donor, 15% to 20% of them non-productive. Roughly five DR-DQ haplotypes were handled as single units for association and clustering because linkage in the cohort was strong. An earlier analysis of about 600 of the donors used high-throughput TCR beta sequencing to judge whether each TCR beta V gene segment behaved as functional or pseudogenic. The later analysis used no new phenotypic data to find candidate immune exposures, relying instead on TCR beta sequences and their occurrence across donors. The study used immunosequencing to profile the T cell repertoires of more than 650 subjects and linked those repertoires to cytomegalovirus serostatus. To study patterns of TCR occurrence, a later analysis re-analyzed previously published TCR beta repertoires from around 670 donors and added high-resolution HLA genotyping. An early release covering more than 500 HLA-typed donors comprised about 290 gigabases of sequencing data and around 80 million unique TCR sequences. Typing coverage varied by locus: roughly 629-640 donors for A, B, C, DRB1 and DQB1; under 550 for DQA1; more than 600 for DPA1; around 490 for DPB1. Alongside the repertoire data, information on donor age, sex, ethnicity and CMV serostatus was compiled. Of the 350 to 450 genotyped donors, approximately 80% fell in the genetic ancestry cluster associated with self-reported Caucasian donors.

The paper as a whole reports these results and caveats: A later genetic analysis reported fewer N-insertions in productive TCRs among donors in an Asian-associated ancestry cluster than the roughly 720-donor mean. The sequencing pipeline was judged likely to have produced a cluster of highly shared sequence variants as a technical artifact. Because the 87-base-pair reads could not distinguish some IMGT-functional V segments, including TRBV6-2 and TRBV6-3, those segments were excluded. It was suggested by the authors that the approach could potentially be generalized to other disease states and immunological phenotypes. Because HLA typing was unavailable for some donors at each locus, only the typed subset was used in association tests. Strong co-occurrence of HLA alleles, especially DR and DQ, made assigning TCR associations to individual alleles difficult. In a later analysis, the rate of TCR association differed among HLA loci, with DRB1 alleles having the most associated TCRs and HLA-C alleles having the fewest. According to a later analysis, most CMV-associated TCR beta chains appeared to be HLA-restricted, and the HLA associations seemed to be driven largely by CMV exposure. In vitro tests confirmed that a few of the cytomegalovirus-associated TCR beta chains recognize cytomegalovirus antigens. The study listed 150 to 200 TCR beta chains as associated with cytomegalovirus. A further reported finding was that TCR beta sequences accurately predicted the HLA-A and HLA-B alleles for most subjects in the first cohort. Because counts were too low, seventeen rarely observed V segments, including chromosome 9 orphons, were left out of the earlier analysis of a few hundred of the donors. In a later genetic analysis, a missense DCLRE1C variant was associated with V-gene and J-gene trimming of TCR beta chains, and the association was replicated in an independent cohort. In an earlier analysis of 450 to 750 of the donors, most TCR beta V segments appeared in productive rearrangements about 87% or about 30% of the time, broadly matching IMGT annotations. The classifier was reported to diagnose cytomegalovirus status with high specificity and sensitivity in both the original cohort and the validation cohort. In a later analysis, some 17,000 TCR beta sequences were associated with specific HLA alleles at a false discovery rate of 0.05. While some public TCRs were present in many individuals, most TCR sequences turned up only very rarely across donors. Roughly uniform sequencing depth across donors was assumed in presence/absence analyses, although this assumption may not hold. The cohort was sequenced for TCR beta chains only, and without alpha or paired-chain data the features that could be detected were limited. Correlated functional status among segregating V segments might reflect linkage disequilibrium, but an unknown experimental factor could not be ruled out. CMV serostatus was the only immune exposure information available for the cohort. In a later analysis, several top co-occurrence clusters were reported to appear linked to parvovirus B19, influenza, CMV and Epstein-Barr virus. In a later analysis, HLA-associated TCR beta chains showed more clonal expansion and lower generation probabilities than non-associated chains that were equally common.

Trimming takes 3 bases from V and 3 bases from J, and the germline ends sit 12 bases apart. Reading from cysteine to phenylalanine, the CDR3 counts 14 amino acids. Only the CDR3 DNA stays, 42 bases, in frame from base 1. The germline V gene gives CDR1 as SGDLS and CDR2 as YYNGEE. The cohort consisted of 670 or so healthy bone marrow donors. At the time of sampling, every cohort member was nominally healthy, though immune exposures that went unrecorded were likely present. The donor tested CMV seronegative, placing the donor among the 352 seronegative members of the cohort. A peripheral blood sample was collected from each donor, and TCR beta sequencing was performed on peripheral blood mononuclear cells. The Qiagen DNeasy Blood Extraction Kit was used to extract genomic DNA from the blood cell samples. Library prep was done by the immunoSEQ multiplex PCR assay. For the multiplex PCR, a mixture combining 60 forward primers for TCR Vbeta segments and 13 reverse primers for TCR Jbeta segments was used. The CDR3 region of rearranged TCR beta genes was amplified from genomic DNA by a multiplex PCR assay. On the Illumina HiSeq System, the amplified TCR beta libraries were sequenced as 87-base-pair reads. The paper's processing steps were these. In a later analysis, tens of millions of unique TCR beta chains were counted across the 650 to 700 repertoires, and some 10 million of these chains were shared by at least two donors. Raw reads were error-corrected and collapsed into unique sequences by a nearest-neighbor algorithm in which closely related sequences were merged to remove PCR and sequencing errors. CDR3 sequences were aligned to IMGT reference sequences to assign V, D and J gene segments. For a sequence to be retained, at least a six-nucleotide match to both a V gene segment and a J gene segment was required. Rearrangements were called productive when the CDR3 lacked stop codons and stayed in frame with V and J; all others were non-productive. CDR3 was defined by IMGT convention, running from the second conserved V-encoded cysteine to the conserved J-encoded phenylalanine. Sequences without an unambiguous match to a single V gene segment were excluded from the earlier analysis of about 630 of the donors. An earlier analysis of several hundred of the donors called V segments functional above 56.7% productive rearrangements and segregating when the between-donor standard deviation exceeded 5%. A statistical classification framework was built to diagnose cytomegalovirus status from the catalog of TCR beta chain sequences. In a later analysis, V and J genes were assigned by comparing TCR nucleotide sequences against IMGT/GENE-DB human TR gene sequences. In a later analysis, CDR3 sequences and most-parsimonious VDJ recombination scenarios were assigned using the TCRdist pipeline. A later analysis defined each TCR beta chain by its CDR3 amino acid sequence plus V-gene family, and excluded reads lacking a unique V-gene family. In a later analysis, 450 to 600 highly shared, low-generation-probability nucleotide sequences were removed to address suspected cross-contamination and a sequencing artifact. For each public chain, a later analysis derived a clonal expansion index from normalized ranks of inferred template counts within each repertoire. In a later analysis, generation probabilities were computed using a VDJ recombination model fitted to out-of-frame rearrangements, and the results were checked against IGoR. In a later analysis, hypergeometric tests were used to score TCR-TCR, TCR-HLA and TCR-CMV co-occurrence, with a repertoire-size bias correction applied to TCR pairs. False discovery rates were estimated in a later analysis by permuting HLA or CMV assignments 20 times. In a later analysis, co-occurring TCRs were grouped using DBSCAN, and TCRdist sequence similarity was added for clustering within HLA-allele-positive subsets. Co-occurrence clustering excluded repertoires with fewer than 30,000 or more than 120,000 public chains, plus five with anomalous nucleotide sharing. TCRdb provides this immuneACCESS table in a form limited to in-frame rearrangements. Some clones are lacking; in checked studies, under half of them reflect an unresolved V gene, and why the rest are absent is not known. V, J and clone size are those of that table, while D and trimming were read from the DNA. In this sample the table shows under 150,000 clones, about 72% of which occur a single time. Together, the top ten hold roughly 2.1% of the sample.

Turning to this clone: The antigen it recognizes is unknown. It has no much larger one-base neighbor in the sample; base qualities were not kept.

Sequenced material: PBMCs. This TCR was sampled from a man aged 35-49 years in good health and CMV-seronegative. The chain is assembled from TRBV9 and TRBJ1-2; TRBD1 is possibly the D segment (5 matching bases). The bases are TGTGCCAGCAGCGCGGACACCACCGACTATGGCTACACCTTC. The translation is CASSADTTDYGYTF.